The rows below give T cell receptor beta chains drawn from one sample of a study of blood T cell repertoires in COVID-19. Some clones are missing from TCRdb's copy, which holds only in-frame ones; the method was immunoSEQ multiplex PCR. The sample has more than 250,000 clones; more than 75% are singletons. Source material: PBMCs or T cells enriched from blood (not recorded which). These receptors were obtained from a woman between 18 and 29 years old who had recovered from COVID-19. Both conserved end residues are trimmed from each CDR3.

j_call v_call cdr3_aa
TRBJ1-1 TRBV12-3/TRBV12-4 ASSLTWDTLAF
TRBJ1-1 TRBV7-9 ASSLAARNTEAF
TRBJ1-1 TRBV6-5 ASRLTGATEAF
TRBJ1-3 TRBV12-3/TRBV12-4 ASSGIAGNTIY
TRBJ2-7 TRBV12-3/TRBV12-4 ASRAQGTYEQY
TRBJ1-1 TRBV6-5 ASRFRGKNTEAF
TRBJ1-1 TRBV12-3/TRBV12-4 ASRGRDSEAF
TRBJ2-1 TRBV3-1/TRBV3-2 ASSQDVISLSSYNEQF
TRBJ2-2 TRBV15 ATSRDPGWTGELF
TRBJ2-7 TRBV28 ASTRPAPGEQY
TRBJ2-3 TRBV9 ASSVVPSGTYTDTQY
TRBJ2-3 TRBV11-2 ASSPGWGRDTQY
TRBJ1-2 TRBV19 ASSIMGSGYT
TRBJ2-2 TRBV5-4 ASSLTRSTGFTGELF
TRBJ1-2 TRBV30 AEGRDRGMNGYT
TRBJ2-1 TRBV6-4 ASSEFGDIYNEQF
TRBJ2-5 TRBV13 ASSLWADQETQY
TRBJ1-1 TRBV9 ASSVEIRDTEAF
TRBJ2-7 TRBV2 ASSDTPYEQY
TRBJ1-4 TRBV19 ASSRQGWAEKLF
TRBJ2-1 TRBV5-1 ASSPGLAGDDEQF
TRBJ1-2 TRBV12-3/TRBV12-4 ASSLGRNYGYT
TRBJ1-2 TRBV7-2 ASSLDSNYGYT